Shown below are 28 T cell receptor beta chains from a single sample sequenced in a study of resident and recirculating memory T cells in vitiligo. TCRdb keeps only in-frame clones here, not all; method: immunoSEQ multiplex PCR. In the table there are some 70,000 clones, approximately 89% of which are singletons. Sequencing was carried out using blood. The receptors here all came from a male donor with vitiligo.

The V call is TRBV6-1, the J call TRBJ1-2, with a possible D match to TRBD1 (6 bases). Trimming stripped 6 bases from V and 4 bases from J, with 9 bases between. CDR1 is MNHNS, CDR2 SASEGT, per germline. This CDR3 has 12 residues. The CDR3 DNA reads TGTGCCAGCAGGACAGGAGGCTATGGCTACACCTTC. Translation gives CASRTGGYGYTF.

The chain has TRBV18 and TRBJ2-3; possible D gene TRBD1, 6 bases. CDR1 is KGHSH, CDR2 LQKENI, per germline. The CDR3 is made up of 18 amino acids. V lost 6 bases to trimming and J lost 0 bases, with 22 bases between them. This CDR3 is CASSQSQGQTTSTDTQYF. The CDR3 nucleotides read TGTGCCAGCTCTCAAAGCCAGGGGCAAACGACTAGCACAGATACGCAGTATTTT. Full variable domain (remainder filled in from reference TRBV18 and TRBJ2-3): NAGVMQNPRHLVRRRGQEARLRCSPMKGHSHVYWYRQLPEEGLKFMVYLQKENIIDESGMPKERFSAEFPKEGPSILRIQQVVRGDSAAYFCASSQSQGQTTSTDTQYFGPGTRLTVL.

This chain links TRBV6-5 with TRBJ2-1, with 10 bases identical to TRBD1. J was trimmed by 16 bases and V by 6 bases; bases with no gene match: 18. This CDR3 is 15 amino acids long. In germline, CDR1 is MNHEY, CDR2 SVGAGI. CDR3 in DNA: TGTGCCAGCAGGACTGCCGGGACAGGGGCGAGGAACGCTTTCTTC. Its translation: CASRTAGTGARNAFF.

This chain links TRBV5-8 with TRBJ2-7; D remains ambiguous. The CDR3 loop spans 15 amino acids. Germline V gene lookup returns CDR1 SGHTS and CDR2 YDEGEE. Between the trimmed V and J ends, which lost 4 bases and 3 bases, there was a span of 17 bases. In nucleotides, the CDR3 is TGTGCCAGCAGCAGCTCCCTCTCACCGTACTACGAGCAGTACTTC. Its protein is CASSSSLSPYYEQYF.

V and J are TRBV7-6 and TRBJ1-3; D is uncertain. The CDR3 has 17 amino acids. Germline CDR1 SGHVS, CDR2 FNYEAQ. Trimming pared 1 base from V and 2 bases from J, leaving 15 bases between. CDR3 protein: CASSLVAAGGPGNTIYF. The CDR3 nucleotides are TGTGCCAGCAGCTTAGTAGCAGCCGGAGGCCCTGGAAACACCATATATTTT.

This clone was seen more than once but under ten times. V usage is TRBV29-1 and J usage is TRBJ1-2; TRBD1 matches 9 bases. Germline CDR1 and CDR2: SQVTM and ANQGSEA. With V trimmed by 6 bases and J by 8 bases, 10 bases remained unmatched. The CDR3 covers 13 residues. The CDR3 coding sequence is TGCAGCGTGGAGAGGACAGGGGAGAGGGGCTACACCTTC. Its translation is CSVERTGERGYTF. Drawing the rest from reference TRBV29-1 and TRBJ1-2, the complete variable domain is SAVISQKPSRDICQRGTSLTIQCQVDSQVTMMFWYRQQPGQSLTLIATANQGSEATYESGFVIDKFPISRPNLTFSTLTVSNMSPEDSSIYLCSVERTGERGYTFGSGTRLTVV.

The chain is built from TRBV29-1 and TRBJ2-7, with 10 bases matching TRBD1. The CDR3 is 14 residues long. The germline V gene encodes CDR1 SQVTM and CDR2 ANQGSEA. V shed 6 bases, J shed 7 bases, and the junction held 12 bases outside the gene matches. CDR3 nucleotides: TGCAGCGTGACCCGGGACAGGGGTTTTTTGGAGCAGTACTTC. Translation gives CSVTRDRGFLEQYF.

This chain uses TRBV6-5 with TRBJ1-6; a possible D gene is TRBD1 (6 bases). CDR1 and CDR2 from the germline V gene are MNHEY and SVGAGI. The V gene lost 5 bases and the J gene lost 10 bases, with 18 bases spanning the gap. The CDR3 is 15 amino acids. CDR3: CASSTADRRPSPLHF. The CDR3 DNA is TGTGCCAGCAGTACAGCCGACAGGAGGCCGTCACCCCTCCACTTT.

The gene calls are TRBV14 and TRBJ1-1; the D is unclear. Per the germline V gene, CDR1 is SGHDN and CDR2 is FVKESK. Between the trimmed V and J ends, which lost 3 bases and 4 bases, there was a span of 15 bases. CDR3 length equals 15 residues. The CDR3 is CASSQGVMIGTEAFF. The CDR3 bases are TGTGCCAGCAGCCAGGGCGTGATGATCGGCACTGAAGCTTTCTTT.

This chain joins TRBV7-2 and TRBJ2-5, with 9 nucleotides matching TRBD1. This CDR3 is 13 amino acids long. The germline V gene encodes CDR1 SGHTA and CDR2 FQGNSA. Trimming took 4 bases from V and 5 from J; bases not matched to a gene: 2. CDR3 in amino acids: CASSYRGLETQYF. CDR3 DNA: TGTGCCAGCAGCTACAGGGGGCTGGAGACCCAGTACTTC.

CDR3 amino acids: CASSLSRTGQRTPLHF. For the CDR3, the DNA is TGTGCCAGCAGCTTATCCCGGACAGGGCAACGGACACCCCTCCACTTT. V gene TRBV7-8 combines with J gene TRBJ1-6; 8 nucleotides line up with TRBD1. Trimming cost V 2 bases and J 11 bases; bases outside gene matches: 11. Germline V gene lookup returns CDR1 SGHVS and CDR2 FQNEAQ. The CDR3 consists of 16 residues.

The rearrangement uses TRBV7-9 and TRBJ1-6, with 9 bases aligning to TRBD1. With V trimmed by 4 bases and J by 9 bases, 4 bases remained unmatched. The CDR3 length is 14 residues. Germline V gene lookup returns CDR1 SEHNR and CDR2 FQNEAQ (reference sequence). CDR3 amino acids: CASSSGTGFSPLHF. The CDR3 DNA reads TGTGCCAGCAGCTCTGGGACAGGGTTTTCACCCCTCCACTTT. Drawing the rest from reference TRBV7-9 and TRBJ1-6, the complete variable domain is DTGVSQNPRHKITKRGQNVTFRCDPISEHNRLYWYRQTLGQGPEFLTYFQNEAQLEKSRLLSDRFSAERPKGSFSTLEIQRTEQGDSAMYLCASSSGTGFSPLHFGNGTRLTVT.

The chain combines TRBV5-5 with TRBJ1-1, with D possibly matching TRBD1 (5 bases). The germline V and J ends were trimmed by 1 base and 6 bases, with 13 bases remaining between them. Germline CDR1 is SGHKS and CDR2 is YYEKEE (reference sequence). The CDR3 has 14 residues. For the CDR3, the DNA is TGTGCCAGCAGCTTGTTCCAGGGTAGGGCTGAAGCTTTCTTT. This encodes CASSLFQGRAEAFF.

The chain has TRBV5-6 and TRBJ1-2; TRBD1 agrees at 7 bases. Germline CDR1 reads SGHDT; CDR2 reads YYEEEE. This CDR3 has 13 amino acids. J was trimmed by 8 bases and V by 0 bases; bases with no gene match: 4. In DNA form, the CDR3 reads TGTGCCAGCAGCTTGGGACAGGGCGGCGGCTACACCTTC. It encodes CASSLGQGGGYTF.

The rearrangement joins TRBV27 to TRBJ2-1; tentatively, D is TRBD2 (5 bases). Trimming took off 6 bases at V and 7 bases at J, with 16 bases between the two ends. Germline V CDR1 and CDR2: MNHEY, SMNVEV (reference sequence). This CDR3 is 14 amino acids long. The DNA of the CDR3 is TGTGCCAGCAGCCGGACTGGGCCCAATAATGAGCAGTTCTTC. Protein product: CASSRTGPNNEQFF.

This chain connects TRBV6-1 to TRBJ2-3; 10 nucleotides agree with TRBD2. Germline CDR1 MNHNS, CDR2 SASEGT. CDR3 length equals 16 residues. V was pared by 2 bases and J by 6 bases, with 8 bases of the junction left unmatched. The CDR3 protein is CASSESLAGGGDTQYF. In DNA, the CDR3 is TGTGCCAGCAGTGAAAGCTTAGCGGGGGGTGGGGATACGCAGTATTTT.

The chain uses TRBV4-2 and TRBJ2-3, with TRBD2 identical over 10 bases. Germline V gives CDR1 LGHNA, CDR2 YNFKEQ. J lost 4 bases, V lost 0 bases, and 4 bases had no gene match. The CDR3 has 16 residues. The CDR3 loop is CASSQESSGGSDTQYF. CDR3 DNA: TGTGCCAGCAGCCAAGAATCTAGCGGGGGCTCAGATACGCAGTATTTT.

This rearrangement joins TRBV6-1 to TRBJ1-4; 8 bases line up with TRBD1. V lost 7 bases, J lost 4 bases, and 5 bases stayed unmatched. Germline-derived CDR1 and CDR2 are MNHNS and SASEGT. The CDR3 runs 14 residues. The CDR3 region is CASMTGDGNEKLFF. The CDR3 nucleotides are TGTGCCAGCATGACAGGGGACGGTAATGAAAAACTGTTTTTT.

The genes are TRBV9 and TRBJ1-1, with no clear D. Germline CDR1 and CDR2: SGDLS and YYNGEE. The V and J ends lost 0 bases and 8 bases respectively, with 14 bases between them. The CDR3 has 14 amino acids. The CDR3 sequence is CASSVVGGLSEAFF. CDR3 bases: TGTGCCAGCAGCGTAGTGGGAGGGCTATCCGAAGCTTTCTTT.

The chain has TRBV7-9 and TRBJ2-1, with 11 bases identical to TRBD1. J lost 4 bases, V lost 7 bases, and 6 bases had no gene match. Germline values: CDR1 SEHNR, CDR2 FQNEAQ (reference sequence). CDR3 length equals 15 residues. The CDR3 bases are TGTGCCAGCACGGGACAGGGGGTGAAGTACAATGAGCAGTTCTTC. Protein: CASTGQGVKYNEQFF.

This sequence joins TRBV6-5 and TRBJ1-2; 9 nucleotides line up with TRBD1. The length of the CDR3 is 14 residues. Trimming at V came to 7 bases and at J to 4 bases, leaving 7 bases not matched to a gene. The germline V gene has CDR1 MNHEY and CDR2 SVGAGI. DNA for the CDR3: TGTGCCAGCAAGTCGGGACAGGGTCCCTATGGCTACACCTTC. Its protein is CASKSGQGPYGYTF.

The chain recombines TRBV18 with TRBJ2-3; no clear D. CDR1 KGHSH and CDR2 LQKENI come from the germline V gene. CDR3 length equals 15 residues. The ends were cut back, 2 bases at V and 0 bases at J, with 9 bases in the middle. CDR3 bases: TGTGCCAGCTCACCAATAGCCCTAAGCACAGATACGCAGTATTTT. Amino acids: CASSPIALSTDTQYF.

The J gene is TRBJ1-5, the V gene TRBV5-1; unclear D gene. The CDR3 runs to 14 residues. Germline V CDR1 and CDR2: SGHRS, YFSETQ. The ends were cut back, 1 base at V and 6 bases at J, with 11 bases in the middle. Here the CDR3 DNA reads TGCGCCAGCAGCTTGTCGGGAGCGAGTCAGCCCCAGCATTTT. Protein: CASSLSGASQPQHF.

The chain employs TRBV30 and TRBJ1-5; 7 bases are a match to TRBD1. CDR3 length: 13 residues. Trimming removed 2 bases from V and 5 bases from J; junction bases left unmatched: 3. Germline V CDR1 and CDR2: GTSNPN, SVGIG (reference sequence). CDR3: CAWSSTGDQPQHF. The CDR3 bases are TGTGCCTGGAGTTCCACAGGGGATCAGCCCCAGCATTTT.

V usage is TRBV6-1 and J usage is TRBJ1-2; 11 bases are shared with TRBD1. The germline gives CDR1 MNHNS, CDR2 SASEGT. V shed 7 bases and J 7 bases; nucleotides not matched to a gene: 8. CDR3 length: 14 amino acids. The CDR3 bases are TGTGCCAGCATGGGACAGGGGGATAGTAGTGGCTACACCTTC. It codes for CASMGQGDSSGYTF.

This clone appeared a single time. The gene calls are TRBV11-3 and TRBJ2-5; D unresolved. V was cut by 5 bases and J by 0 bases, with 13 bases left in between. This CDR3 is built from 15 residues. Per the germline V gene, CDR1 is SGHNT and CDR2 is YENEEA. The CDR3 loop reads CASSLTSRYQETQYF. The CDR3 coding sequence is TGTGCCAGCAGCCTCACTTCCCGGTACCAAGAGACCCAGTACTTC. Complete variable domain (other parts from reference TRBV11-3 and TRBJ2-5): EAGVVQSPRYKIIEKKQPVAFWCNPISGHNTLYWYLQNLGQGPELLIRYENEEAVDDSQLPKDRFSAERLKGVDSTLKIQPAELGDSAVYLCASSLTSRYQETQYFGPGTRLLVL.

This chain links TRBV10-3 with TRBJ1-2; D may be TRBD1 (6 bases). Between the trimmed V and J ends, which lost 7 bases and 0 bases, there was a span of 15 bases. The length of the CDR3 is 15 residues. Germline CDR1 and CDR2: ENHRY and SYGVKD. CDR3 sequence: CAITPGQITNYGYTF. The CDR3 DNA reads TGTGCCATCACTCCCGGACAGATAACTAACTATGGCTACACCTTC.

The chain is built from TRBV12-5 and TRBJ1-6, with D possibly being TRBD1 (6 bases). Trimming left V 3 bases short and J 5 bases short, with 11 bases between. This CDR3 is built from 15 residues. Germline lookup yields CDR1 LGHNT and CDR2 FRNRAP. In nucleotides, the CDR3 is TGTGCTAGTGGTTTAAGGGGGGGCGATAATTCACCCCTCCACTTT. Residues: CASGLRGGDNSPLHF. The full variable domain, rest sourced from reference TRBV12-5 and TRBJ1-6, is DARVTQTPRHKVTEMGQEVTMRCQPILGHNTVFWYRQTMMQGLELLAYFRNRAPLDDSGMPKDRFSAEMPDATLATLKIQPSEPRDSAVYFCASGLRGGDNSPLHFGNGTRLTVT.